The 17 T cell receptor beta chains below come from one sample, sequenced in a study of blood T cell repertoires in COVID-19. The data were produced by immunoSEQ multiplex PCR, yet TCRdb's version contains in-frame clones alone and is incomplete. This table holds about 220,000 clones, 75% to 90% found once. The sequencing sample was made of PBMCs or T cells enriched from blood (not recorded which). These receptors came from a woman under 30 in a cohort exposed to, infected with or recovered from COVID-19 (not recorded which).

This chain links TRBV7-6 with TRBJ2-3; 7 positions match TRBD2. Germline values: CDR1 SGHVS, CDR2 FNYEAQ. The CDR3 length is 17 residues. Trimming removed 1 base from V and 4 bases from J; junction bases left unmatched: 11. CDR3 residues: CASSLGGTTYWPDTQYF. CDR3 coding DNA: TGTGCCAGCAGCTTAGGGGGGACTACCTATTGGCCAGATACGCAGTATTTT.

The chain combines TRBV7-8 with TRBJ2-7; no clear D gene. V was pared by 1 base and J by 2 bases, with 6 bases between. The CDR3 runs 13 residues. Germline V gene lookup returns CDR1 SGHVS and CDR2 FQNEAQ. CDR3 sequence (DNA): TGTGCCAGCAGCTTAGAACAGCCCTACGAGCAGTACTTC. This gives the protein CASSLEQPYEQYF. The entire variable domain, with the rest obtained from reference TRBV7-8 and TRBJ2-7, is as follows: GAGVSQSPRYKVAKRGQDVALRCDPISGHVSLFWYQQALGQGPEFLTYFQNEAQLDKSGLPSDRFFAERPEGSVSTLKIQRTQQEDSAVYLCASSLEQPYEQYFGPGTRLTVT.

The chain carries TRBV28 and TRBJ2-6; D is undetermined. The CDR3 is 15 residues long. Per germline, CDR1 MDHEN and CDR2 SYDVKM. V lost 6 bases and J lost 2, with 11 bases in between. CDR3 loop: CASSLEETGANVLTF. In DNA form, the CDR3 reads TGTGCCAGCAGCCTCGAAGAGACTGGGGCCAACGTCCTGACTTTC.

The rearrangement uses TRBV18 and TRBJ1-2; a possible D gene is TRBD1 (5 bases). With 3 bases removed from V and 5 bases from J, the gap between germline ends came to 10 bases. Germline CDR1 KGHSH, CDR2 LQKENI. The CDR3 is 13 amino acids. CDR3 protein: CASSPAGRYGYTF. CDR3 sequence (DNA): TGTGCCAGCTCACCCGCGGGACGTTATGGCTACACCTTC.

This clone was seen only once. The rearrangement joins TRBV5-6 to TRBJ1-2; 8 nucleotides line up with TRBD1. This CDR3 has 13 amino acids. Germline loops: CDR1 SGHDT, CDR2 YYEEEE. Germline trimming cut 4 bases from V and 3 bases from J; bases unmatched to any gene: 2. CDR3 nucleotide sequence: TGTGCCAGCAGCCAACAGGGGGACTATGGCTACACCTTC. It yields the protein CASSQQGDYGYTF.

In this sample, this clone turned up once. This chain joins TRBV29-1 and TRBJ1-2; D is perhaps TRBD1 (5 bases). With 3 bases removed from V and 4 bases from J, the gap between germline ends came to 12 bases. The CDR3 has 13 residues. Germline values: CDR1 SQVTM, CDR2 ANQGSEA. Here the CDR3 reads CSVDKGRGYGYTF. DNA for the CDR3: TGCAGCGTTGACAAAGGGAGGGGCTATGGCTACACCTTC.

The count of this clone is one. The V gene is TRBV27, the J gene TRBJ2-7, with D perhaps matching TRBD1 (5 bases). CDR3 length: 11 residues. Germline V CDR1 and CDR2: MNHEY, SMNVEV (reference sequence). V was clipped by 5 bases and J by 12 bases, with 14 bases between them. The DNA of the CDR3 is TGTGCCAGCAGTCCCGACAGAGTACCGTACTTC. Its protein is CASSPDRVPYF.

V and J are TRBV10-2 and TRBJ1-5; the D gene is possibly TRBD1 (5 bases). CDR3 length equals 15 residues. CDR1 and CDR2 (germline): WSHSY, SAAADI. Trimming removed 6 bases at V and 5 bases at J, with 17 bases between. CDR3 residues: CASSEGRVRDQPQHF. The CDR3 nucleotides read TGCGCCAGCAGCGAGGGGAGGGTGCGAGATCAGCCCCAGCATTTT.

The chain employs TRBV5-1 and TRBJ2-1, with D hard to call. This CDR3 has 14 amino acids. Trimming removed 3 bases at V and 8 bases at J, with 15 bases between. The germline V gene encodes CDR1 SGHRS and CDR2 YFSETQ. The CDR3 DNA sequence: TGCGCCAGCAGCTCCCTCCCCGGTGTGGATGAGCAGTTCTTC. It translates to CASSSLPGVDEQFF.

The CDR3 DNA follows: TGTGCCTGGAGGCCACAGGGGAATCAGCCCCAGCATTTT. The encoded protein is CAWRPQGNQPQHF. The chain is built from TRBV30 and TRBJ1-5; 7 nucleotides line up with TRBD1. Trimming at V came to 3 bases and at J to 4 bases, leaving 3 bases not matched to a gene. The CDR3 runs to 13 residues. The germline CDR1 and CDR2 sequences are GTSNPN and SVGIG (reference sequence).

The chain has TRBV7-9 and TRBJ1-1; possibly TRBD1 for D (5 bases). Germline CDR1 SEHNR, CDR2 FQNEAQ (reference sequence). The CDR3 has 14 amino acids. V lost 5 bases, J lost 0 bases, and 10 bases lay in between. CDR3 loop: CASSPRGMNTEAFF. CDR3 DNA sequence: TGTGCCAGCAGCCCCCGGGGGATGAACACTGAAGCTTTCTTT.

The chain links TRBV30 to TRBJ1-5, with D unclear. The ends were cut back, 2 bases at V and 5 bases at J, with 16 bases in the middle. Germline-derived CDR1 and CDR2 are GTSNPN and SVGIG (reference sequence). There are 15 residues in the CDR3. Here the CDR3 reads CAWSSGQGPYQPQHF. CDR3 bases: TGTGCCTGGAGTAGTGGGCAAGGCCCCTATCAGCCCCAGCATTTT. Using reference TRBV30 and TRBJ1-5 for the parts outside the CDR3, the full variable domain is SQTIHQWPATLVQPVGSPLSLECTVEGTSNPNLYWYRQAAGRGLQLLFYSVGIGQISSEVPQNLSASRPQDRQFILSSKKLLLSDSGFYLCAWSSGQGPYQPQHFGDGTRLSIL.

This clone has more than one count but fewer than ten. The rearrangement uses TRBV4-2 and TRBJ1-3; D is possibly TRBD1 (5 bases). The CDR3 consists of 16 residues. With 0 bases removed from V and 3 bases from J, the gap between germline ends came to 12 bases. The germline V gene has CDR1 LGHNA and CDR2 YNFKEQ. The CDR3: CASSQDLGRDGNTIYF. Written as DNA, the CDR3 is TGTGCCAGCAGCCAAGATTTGGGGCGCGATGGAAACACCATATATTTT.

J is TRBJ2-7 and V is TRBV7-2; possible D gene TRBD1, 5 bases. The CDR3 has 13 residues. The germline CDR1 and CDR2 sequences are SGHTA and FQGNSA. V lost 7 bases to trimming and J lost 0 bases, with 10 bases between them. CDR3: CASNSGFSYEQYF. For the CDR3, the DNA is TGTGCCAGCAATTCAGGGTTCTCCTACGAGCAGTACTTC. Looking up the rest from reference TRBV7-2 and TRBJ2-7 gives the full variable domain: GAGVSQSPSNKVTEKGKDVELRCDPISGHTALYWYRQSLGQGLEFLIYFQGNSAPDKSGLPSDRFSAERTGGSVSTLTIQRTQQEDSAVYLCASNSGFSYEQYFGPGTRLTVT.

The CDR3 sequence is CASSLTSGGNEQFF. In DNA form, the CDR3 reads TGTGCCAGCAGTCTTACTAGCGGGGGCAATGAGCAGTTCTTC. The V gene is TRBV6-5, the J gene TRBJ2-1, with 11 bases lining up with TRBD2. There are 14 residues in the CDR3. V was clipped by 5 bases and J by 6 bases; unmatched bases: 3. Germline V gene lookup returns CDR1 MNHEY and CDR2 SVGAGI.

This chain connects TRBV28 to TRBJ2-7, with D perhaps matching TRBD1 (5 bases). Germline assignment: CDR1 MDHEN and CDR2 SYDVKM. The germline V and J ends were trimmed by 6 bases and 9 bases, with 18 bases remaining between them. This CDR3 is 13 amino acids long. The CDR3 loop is CASSPSGPIGQYF. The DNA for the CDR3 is TGTGCCAGCAGCCCATCAGGGCCGATCGGGCAGTACTTC.

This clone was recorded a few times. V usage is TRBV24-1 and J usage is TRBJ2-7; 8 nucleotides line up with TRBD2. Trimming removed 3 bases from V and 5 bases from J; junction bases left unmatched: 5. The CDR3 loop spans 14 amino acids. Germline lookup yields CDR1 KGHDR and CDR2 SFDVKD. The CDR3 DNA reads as TGTGCCACCAGTGATACTGGACTAGCAAACGAGCAGTACTTC. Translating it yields CATSDTGLANEQYF.